In this sample, the clone carrying this T cell receptor (beta chain) turned up a few times. Antigen: not known. This sample is part of a study of cytomegalovirus exposure and HLA in healthy donors. Points from the study as a whole: An assumption of roughly uniform sequencing depth across donors underlay the presence/absence analyses. As a later analysis showed, a missense DCLRE1C variant was linked to trimming of TCR beta V- and J-genes. An analysis was carried out at a later point. It showed that HLA-associated TCR beta chains were more clonally expanded than equally common non-associated chains. A classifier reportedly called cytomegalovirus status with high sensitivity and specificity.

The CDR3 runs 16 residues. Trimming pared 1 base from V and 0 bases from J, leaving 10 bases between. Germline V gene lookup returns CDR1 SGHVS and CDR2 FQNEAQ. 13 Jbeta primers and 60 Vbeta primers were used for the PCR. Libraries were prepared by immunoSEQ multiplex PCR; TCRdb keeps only in-frame clonotypes and omits some of them. In the table there are about 150,000 clones, over 75% of which are singletons. This clonotype originated in a man aged 25-40 years in good health and CMV-seropositive. The specimen sequenced was PBMCs. The chain links TRBV7-8 to TRBJ2-1; D gene ambiguous. The CDR3 is CASSLEPVSSYNEQFF. In DNA, the CDR3 is TGTGCCAGCAGCTTAGAGCCGGTAAGCTCCTACAATGAGCAGTTCTTC.